This TCR beta chain was sequenced during a study of cytomegalovirus exposure and HLA in healthy donors. Of note for this clone: Its antigen is unidentified.

Study findings and constraints: The records held CMV serostatus as the only immune exposure information. Presence/absence analyses assumed roughly uniform sequencing depth across donors, which may not hold.

V was cut by 4 bases and J by 1 base, with 13 bases left in between. The CDR3 contains 15 residues. Per germline, CDR1 SGHTA and CDR2 FQGNSA. The PCR had 60 Vbeta and 13 Jbeta primers. Profiled with immunoSEQ multiplex PCR; TCRdb holds only in-frame clones, not every one. The sample has some 140,000 clones. This rearrangement joins TRBV7-2 to TRBJ1-2; D ambiguous. Sequencing was performed on PBMCs. The sequence derives from a woman between 35 and 50 years old in good health and CMV-seronegative. The CDR3 sequence is CASSSPSVYNYGYTF. CDR3 in DNA: TGTGCCAGCAGCTCTCCCTCCGTTTATAACTATGGCTACACCTTC.